This T cell receptor (beta chain) originates from a study of blood T cell repertoires in COVID-19. Study context: COVID-19 samples, acute and convalescent, were from the United States, Italy and Spain. In each case, the material was cDNA or gDNA derived from T cells, B-cell-depleted T cells, or PBMCs.

Looked up from germline, CDR1 is MGHDK and CDR2 is SYGVNS. Trimming removed 0 bases from V and 10 bases from J, with 15 bases in between. This CDR3 region has 14 residues. Per the original methods: Amplifying reference gene primers gave estimates of nucleated cell counts. The table came from immunoSEQ multiplex PCR; TCRdb's copy has only in-frame clones and leaves some out. D and trimming come from the DNA, and the V and J calls and clone size come from that table. Among approximately 25,000 clones listed, about 72% were seen once. The gene calls are TRBV25-1 and TRBJ1-1; D unclear. The TCR originated in a woman of 80 years or more with acute or convalescent COVID-19. The specimen was peripheral blood. This CDR3 reads CASSEYGEGRLAFF. Here the CDR3 DNA reads TGTGCCAGCAGTGAATATGGTGAGGGCAGGTTAGCTTTCTTT.